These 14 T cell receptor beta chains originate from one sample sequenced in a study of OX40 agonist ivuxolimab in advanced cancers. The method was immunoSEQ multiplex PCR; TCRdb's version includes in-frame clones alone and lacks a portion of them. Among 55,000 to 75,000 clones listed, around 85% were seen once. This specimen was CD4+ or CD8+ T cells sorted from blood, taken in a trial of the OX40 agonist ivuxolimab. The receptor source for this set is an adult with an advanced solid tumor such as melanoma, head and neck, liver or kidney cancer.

The CDR3 loop is CASSHPGQGTSPLHF. Here the CDR3 DNA reads TGTGCCAGCAGCCACCCGGGACAGGGTACTTCACCCCTCCACTTT. The V and J genes are TRBV7-2 and TRBJ1-6, with 9 bases identical to TRBD1. With 5 bases clipped from V and 9 bases from J, the junction kept 8 bases outside the gene matches. The CDR3 is 15 residues long. Germline V gene sequence: CDR1 SGHTA, CDR2 FQGNSA.

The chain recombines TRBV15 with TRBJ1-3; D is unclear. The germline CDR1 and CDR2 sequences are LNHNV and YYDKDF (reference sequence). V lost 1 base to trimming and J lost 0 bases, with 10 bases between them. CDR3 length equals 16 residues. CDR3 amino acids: CATSRAPDRSGNTIYF. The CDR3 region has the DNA TGTGCCACCAGCAGAGCTCCGGATCGCTCTGGAAACACCATATATTTT.

This chain's CDR3 is CASSRRVAGKWQETQYF. DNA for the CDR3: TGTGCCAGCAGCAGACGAGTAGCGGGGAAGTGGCAAGAGACCCAGTACTTC. The V and J genes are TRBV13 and TRBJ2-5, with 8 bases identical to TRBD2. This CDR3 region has 17 residues. J was trimmed by 2 bases and V by 5 bases; bases with no gene match: 13. Germline CDR1 reads PRHDT; CDR2 reads FYEKMQ (reference sequence).

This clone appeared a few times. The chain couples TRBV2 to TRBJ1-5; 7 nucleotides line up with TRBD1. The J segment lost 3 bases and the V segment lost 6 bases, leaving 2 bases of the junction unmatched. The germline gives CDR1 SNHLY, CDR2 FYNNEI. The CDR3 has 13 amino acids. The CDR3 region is CASRGTVNQPQHF. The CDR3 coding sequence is TGTGCCAGCAGGGGGACAGTCAATCAGCCCCAGCATTTT.

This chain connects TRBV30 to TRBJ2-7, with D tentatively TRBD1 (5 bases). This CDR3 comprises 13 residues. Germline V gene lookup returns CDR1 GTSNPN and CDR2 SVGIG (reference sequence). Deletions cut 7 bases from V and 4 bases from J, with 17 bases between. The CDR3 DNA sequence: TGTGCCTCGACAGCAGGCTCTGTTTACGAGCAGTACTTC. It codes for CASTAGSVYEQYF.

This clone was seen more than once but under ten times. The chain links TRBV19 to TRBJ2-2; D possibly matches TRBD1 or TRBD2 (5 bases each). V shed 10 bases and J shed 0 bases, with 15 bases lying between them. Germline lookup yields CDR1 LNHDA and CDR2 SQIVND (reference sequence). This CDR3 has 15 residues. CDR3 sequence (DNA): TGTGCCACCCTGAGGGGTTCCGCGAACACCGGGGAGCTGTTTTTT. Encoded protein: CATLRGSANTGELFF.

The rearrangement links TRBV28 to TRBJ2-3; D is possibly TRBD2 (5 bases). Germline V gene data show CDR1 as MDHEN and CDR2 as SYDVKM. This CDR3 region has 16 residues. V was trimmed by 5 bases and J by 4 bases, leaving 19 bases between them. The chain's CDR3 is CASSPMGVLAPDTQYF. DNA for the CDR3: TGTGCCAGCAGTCCCATGGGCGTGCTAGCCCCAGATACGCAGTATTTT. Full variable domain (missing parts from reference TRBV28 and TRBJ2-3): DVKVTQSSRYLVKRTGEKVFLECVQDMDHENMFWYRQDPGLGLRLIYFSYDVKMKEKGDIPEGYSVSREKKERFSLILESASTNQTSMYLCASSPMGVLAPDTQYFGPGTRLTVL.

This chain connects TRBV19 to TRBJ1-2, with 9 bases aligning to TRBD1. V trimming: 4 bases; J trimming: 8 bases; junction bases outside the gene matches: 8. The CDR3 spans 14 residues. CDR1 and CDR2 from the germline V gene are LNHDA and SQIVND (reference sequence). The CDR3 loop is CASSTPGQGYGYTF. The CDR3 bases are TGTGCCAGTAGTACACCGGGACAGGGATACGGCTACACCTTC.

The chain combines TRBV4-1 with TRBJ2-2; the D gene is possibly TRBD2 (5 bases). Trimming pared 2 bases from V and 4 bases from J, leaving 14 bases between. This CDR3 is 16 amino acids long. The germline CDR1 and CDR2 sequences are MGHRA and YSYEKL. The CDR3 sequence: CASSQFTRAGTGELFF. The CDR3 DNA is TGCGCCAGCAGCCAATTTACGAGGGCGGGCACCGGGGAGCTGTTTTTT.

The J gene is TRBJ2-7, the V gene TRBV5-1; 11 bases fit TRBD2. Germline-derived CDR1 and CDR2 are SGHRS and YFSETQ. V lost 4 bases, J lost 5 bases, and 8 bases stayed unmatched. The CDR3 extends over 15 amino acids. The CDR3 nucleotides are TGCGCCAGCAGCATTAGCGGGAGGGCCATCGACGAGCAGTACTTC. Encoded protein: CASSISGRAIDEQYF.

In DNA, the CDR3 is TGTGCCTGCCCTCAACCAGGGGGCGCAGATACGCAGTATTTT. Residues: CACPQPGGADTQYF. This chain uses TRBV30 with TRBJ2-3; TRBD1 matches at 8 bases. The CDR3 consists of 14 residues. V lost 6 bases, J lost 4 bases, and 9 bases stayed unmatched. The germline V gene encodes CDR1 GTSNPN and CDR2 SVGIG (reference sequence).

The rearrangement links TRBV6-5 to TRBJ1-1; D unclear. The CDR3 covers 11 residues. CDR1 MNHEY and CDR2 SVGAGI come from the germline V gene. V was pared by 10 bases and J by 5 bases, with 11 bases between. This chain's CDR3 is CATGRETEAFF. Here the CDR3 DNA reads TGTGCCACCGGGAGGGAGACTGAAGCTTTCTTT.

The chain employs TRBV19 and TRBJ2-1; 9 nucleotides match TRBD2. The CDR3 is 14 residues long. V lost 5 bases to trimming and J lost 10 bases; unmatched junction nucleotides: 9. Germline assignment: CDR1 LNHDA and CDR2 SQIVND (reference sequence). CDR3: CASSRVAGDGEQFF. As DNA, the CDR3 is TGTGCCAGTAGTCGGGTAGCGGGAGATGGCGAGCAGTTCTTC.

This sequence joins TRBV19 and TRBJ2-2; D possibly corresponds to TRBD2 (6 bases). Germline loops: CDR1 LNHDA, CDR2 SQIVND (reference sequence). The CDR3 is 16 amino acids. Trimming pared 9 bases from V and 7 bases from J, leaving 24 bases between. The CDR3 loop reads CASRDGGGPLSGELFF. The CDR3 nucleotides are TGTGCCAGCCGAGACGGGGGAGGCCCCTTAAGCGGGGAGCTGTTTTTT.